The 22 T cell receptor beta chains reported below all come from one sample, sequenced in a study of T cell repertoires in cytomegalovirus infection. In TCRdb, the reads were re-called with MiXCR into one record per CDR3 protein. The sample carries 350,000 to 400,000 distinct CDR3 sequences, about 35% recorded once. These receptors have no known antigen. The sequences come from cultured PBMCs, collected from culture after CMV antigen stimulation. The receptors here all came from a human donor in good health (CMV status not recorded). Some clones in this sample may be carry-over from other donors' samples.

This clonotype was found a few times. The J gene is TRBJ2-7, the V gene TRBV27, with 7 nucleotides matching TRBD2. Trimming removed 3 bases from V and 4 bases from J; junction bases left unmatched: 9. The V gene's germline CDR1 is MNHEY and CDR2 SMNVEV (reference sequence). The CDR3 runs 15 residues. DNA for the CDR3: TGTGCCAGCAGTTTCAGGGCTAGCGGAGCTTACGAGCAGTACGTC. It specifies CASSFRASGAYEQYV.

This chain links TRBV6-5 with TRBJ2-5; 8 positions match TRBD1. Germline V lookup: CDR1 MNHEY, CDR2 SVGAGI. The CDR3 spans 14 residues. The V gene end was trimmed by 4 bases and the J gene end by 3 bases; junction bases not matched to a gene: 4. The CDR3 here is CASSFTTGEETQYF. Written as DNA, the CDR3 is TGTGCCAGCAGTTTTACGACAGGGGAAGAGACCCAGTACTTC.

The chain joins TRBV6-5 to TRBJ1-1; D possibly corresponds to TRBD1 (6 bases). The CDR3 sequence is 14 residues long. The V gene's germline CDR1 is MNHEY and CDR2 SVGAGI. V was pared by 5 bases and J by 5 bases, with 15 bases between. Here the CDR3 reads CASSPWTEPTEAFF. The CDR3 coding sequence is TGTGCCAGCAGTCCCTGGACAGAACCGACTGAAGCTTTCTTT.

The CDR3 loop reads CASSFKIGTGTNYGYTF. CDR3 nucleotide sequence: TGTGCCAGCAGCTTTAAGATCGGGACAGGGACCAACTATGGCTACACCTTC. The chain uses TRBV7-9 and TRBJ1-2; 9 nucleotides agree with TRBD1. V lost 3 bases to trimming and J lost 2 bases; unmatched junction nucleotides: 10. There are 17 residues in the CDR3. Germline-derived CDR1 and CDR2 are SEHNR and FQNEAQ (reference sequence).

This sequence joins TRBV7-2 and TRBJ2-4; the D gene is possibly TRBD1 (5 bases). This CDR3 has 14 residues. Deletions cut 0 bases from V and 7 bases from J, with 10 bases between. Germline V lookup: CDR1 SGHTA, CDR2 FQGNSA. DNA for the CDR3: TGTGCCAGCAGCTTAGCAGGGGTTGGGAACATTCAGTACTTC. This gives the protein CASSLAGVGNIQYF.

The chain employs TRBV6-2 or TRBV6-3 and TRBJ1-1; 7 positions match TRBD1. Germline-derived CDR1 and CDR2 are MNHEY and SVGEGT. V was pared by 5 bases and J by 6 bases, with 9 bases of the junction left unmatched. The CDR3 length is 14 residues. The CDR3 nucleotides are TGTGCCAGCAGTCTCGATGGACAGGTGGCTGAAGCTTTCTTT. This encodes CASSLDGQVAEAFF.

The J gene is TRBJ2-1, the V gene TRBV7-2; 13 bases agree with TRBD2. The CDR3 extends over 14 amino acids. Trimming took 2 bases from V and 10 from J; bases not matched to a gene: 2. The germline CDR1 and CDR2 sequences are SGHTA and FQGNSA. The CDR3 DNA sequence: TGTGCCAGCAGCTTAACTAGCGGGAGGGAAGAGCAGTTCTTC. Residues: CASSLTSGREEQFF.

The V gene is TRBV5-4, the J gene TRBJ2-7; TRBD1 is a possible D gene (7 bases). V lost 4 bases and J lost 0, with 14 bases in between. The CDR3 contains 15 residues. The germline V gene has CDR1 SGHNT and CDR2 YYREEE (reference sequence). The DNA for the CDR3 is TGTGCCAGCAGCGCGGGACAGCTTAGCTCCTACGAGCAGTACGTC. It specifies CASSAGQLSSYEQYV.

The chain uses TRBV7-9 and TRBJ2-1; D possibly corresponds to TRBD1 (5 bases). Trimming stripped 3 bases from V and 8 bases from J, with 11 bases between. The CDR3 runs to 13 residues. Per the germline V gene, CDR1 is SEHNR and CDR2 is FQNEAQ (reference sequence). The DNA for the CDR3 is TGTGCCAGCAGCTTCTCAGGGATGTATGAGCAGTTCTTC. Protein product: CASSFSGMYEQFF.

This chain connects TRBV5-1 to TRBJ2-3; D is perhaps TRBD2 (6 bases). CDR3 size: 15 residues. V lost 6 bases to trimming and J lost 1 base, with 15 bases between them. Germline CDR1 SGHRS, CDR2 YFSETQ. The CDR3 loop reads CASTPQGGGTDTQYF. Here the CDR3 DNA reads TGCGCCAGCACCCCCCAGGGAGGAGGCACAGATACGCAGTATTTT.

This rearrangement joins TRBV6-2 or TRBV6-3 to TRBJ2-3; maybe TRBD2 (5 bases). The ends were cut back, 2 bases at V and 4 bases at J, with 19 bases in the middle. The length of the CDR3 is 17 residues. CDR1 is MNHEY, CDR2 SVGEGT, per germline. CDR3 amino acids: CASSYRAQLGGADTQYF. The CDR3 coding sequence is TGTGCCAGCAGTTACCGGGCTCAGTTAGGAGGCGCAGATACGCAGTATTTT.

The rearrangement joins TRBV27 to TRBJ2-1; no clear D. Germline assignment: CDR1 MNHEY and CDR2 SMNVEV (reference sequence). This CDR3 has 14 residues. The germline V and J ends were trimmed by 6 bases and 8 bases, with 17 bases remaining between them. CDR3 in amino acids: CASRKRASRDEQFF. The CDR3 DNA reads as TGTGCCAGCAGAAAAAGAGCGAGCCGGGATGAGCAGTTCTTC.

V usage is TRBV6-6 and J usage is TRBJ2-3; D is tentatively TRBD1 or TRBD2 (5 bases each). Germline V gives CDR1 MNHNY, CDR2 SVGAGI (reference sequence). V gave up 6 bases and J gave up 1 base, with 14 bases separating them. This CDR3 has 15 amino acids. CDR3: CASRLRGTGTDTQYF. The DNA of the CDR3 is TGTGCCAGCAGGCTCCGAGGGACCGGCACAGATACGCAGTATTTT.

The chain couples TRBV7-2 to TRBJ2-2; tentatively, D is TRBD1 (6 bases). This CDR3 has 15 amino acids. The germline V and J ends were trimmed by 0 bases and 7 bases, with 12 bases remaining between them. CDR1 SGHTA and CDR2 FQGNSA come from the germline V gene. Written as DNA, the CDR3 is TGTGCCAGCAGCTTAGCGGCAGGGGAAGGCGGGGAGCTGTTTTTT. Its translation is CASSLAAGEGGELFF.

This clonotype has a handful of counts. The chain couples TRBV5-1 to TRBJ1-1; no firm D call. The V gene's germline CDR1 is SGHRS and CDR2 YFSETQ. The CDR3 is 14 amino acids. The V gene lost 7 bases and the J gene lost 0 bases, with 13 bases spanning the gap. CDR3 in DNA: TGCGCCAGCCAGACCGGGCCACTGAACACTGAAGCTTTCTTT. Encoded protein: CASQTGPLNTEAFF. Full variable domain (rest looked up from reference TRBV5-1 and TRBJ1-1): KAGVTQTPRYLIKTRGQQVTLSCSPISGHRSVSWYQQTPGQGLQFLFEYFSETQRNKGNFPGRFSGRQFSNSRSEMNVSTLELGDSALYLCASQTGPLNTEAFFGQGTRLTVV.

The chain is built from TRBV7-2 and TRBJ2-3; D remains unclear. The CDR3 runs to 17 residues. The germline CDR1 and CDR2 sequences are SGHTA and FQGNSA. V lost 1 base and J lost 2, with 16 bases in between. The CDR3 nucleotides read TGTGCCAGCAGCTTAGGTCGGGCAGCCTTGAACACAGATACGCAGTATTTT. The encoded protein is CASSLGRAALNTDTQYF.

This clonotype has a handful of counts. The CDR3 DNA reads as TGTGCCAGCAGCTTAGTAAAGTTGACACATCAAGAAGAGAACACTGAAGCTTTCTTT. This gives the protein CASSLVKLTHQEENTEAFF. The V and J genes are TRBV7-9 and TRBJ1-1, with D uncertain. The CDR3 consists of 19 residues. Germline V CDR1 and CDR2: SEHNR, FQNEAQ (reference sequence). V gave up 1 base and J gave up 1 base, with 22 bases separating them.

This clonotype was detected only once. The V gene is TRBV11-2, the J gene TRBJ1-3; D uncertain. Germline values: CDR1 SGHAT, CDR2 FQNNGV. V was trimmed by 2 bases and J by 4 bases, leaving 15 bases between them. CDR3 length: 16 amino acids. For the CDR3, the DNA is TGTGCCAGCAGCTTAATAGCGCGGGGTCGCGGAAACACCATATATTTT. Protein sequence: CASSLIARGRGNTIYF.

The V gene is TRBV24-1, the J gene TRBJ1-5; the match to TRBD1 covers 7 bases. Germline CDR1 and CDR2: KGHDR and SFDVKD. The V and J ends lost 2 bases and 0 bases, in that order; junction bases with no gene match: 6. This CDR3 has 17 residues. The CDR3 DNA reads TGTGCCACCAGTGATTCCGGGACAGACTTTAGCAATCAGCCCCAGCATTTT. Its translation: CATSDSGTDFSNQPQHF.

This clonotype was counted a few times. The rearrangement joins TRBV12-3 or TRBV12-4 to TRBJ1-2; D is ambiguous. Trimming removed 3 bases at V and 2 bases at J, with 10 bases between. This CDR3 spans 14 amino acids. As DNA, the CDR3 is TGTGCCAGCAGTTTGATGGGTGGCAACTATGGCTACACCTTC. This translates into CASSLMGGNYGYTF.

V gene TRBV6-5 combines with J gene TRBJ1-6; possible D gene TRBD1, 6 bases. Per germline, CDR1 MNHEY and CDR2 SVGAGI. Trimming stripped 6 bases from V and 7 bases from J, with 16 bases between. The CDR3 runs to 15 residues. This CDR3 is CASRLGQWGNSPLHF. The CDR3, as DNA: TGTGCCAGCAGACTCGGACAGTGGGGAAATTCACCCCTCCACTTT.

This clonotype was observed a single time. The chain joins TRBV28 to TRBJ1-1, with 9 bases lining up with TRBD1. V shed 5 bases, J shed 9 bases, and the junction held 10 bases outside the gene matches. Germline V gene lookup returns CDR1 MDHEN and CDR2 SYDVKM. CDR3 size: 14 residues. The CDR3 region has the DNA TGTGCCAGCAGTCCCCGGGACAGGGCCGACAAAGCTTTCTTT. Residues: CASSPRDRADKAFF.